This TCR beta chain was captured by sequencing in a study of human T cells and chemical hapten exposure. The overall study: While the approximately 25-week study was under way, patients received diphenylcyclopropenone on the scalp every week.

CDR1 KGHSH and CDR2 LQKENI come from the germline V gene. This CDR3 has 16 amino acids. V was trimmed by 3 bases and J by 1 base, leaving 15 bases between them. Time point in this sample: patch test 3, about 24 weeks after DPC sensitization. Treatment of the sample: therapeutic diphenylcyclopropenone sensitization with weekly scalp DPC. Total RNA extraction was carried out from unfractionated whole blood. Via MiXCR, TCRdb re-called the RACE reads, giving one row per CDR3 protein. The data hold roughly 90,000 distinct CDR3 sequences, with about a tenth observed a single time. The table lists this clonotype with many counts.

This specimen was whole blood, taken in connection with sensitization to the hapten diphenylcyclopropenone (DPC). This sequence was found in a woman aged 25-40 years with alopecia areata. Some clones in this sample may be carry-over from other donors' samples. This chain connects TRBV18 to TRBJ1-1; perhaps TRBD1 as D (6 bases). The CDR3 protein is CASSPGTSPRNTEAFF. The CDR3 DNA sequence: TGTGCCAGCTCACCCGGGACATCCCCTAGGAACACTGAAGCTTTCTTT.